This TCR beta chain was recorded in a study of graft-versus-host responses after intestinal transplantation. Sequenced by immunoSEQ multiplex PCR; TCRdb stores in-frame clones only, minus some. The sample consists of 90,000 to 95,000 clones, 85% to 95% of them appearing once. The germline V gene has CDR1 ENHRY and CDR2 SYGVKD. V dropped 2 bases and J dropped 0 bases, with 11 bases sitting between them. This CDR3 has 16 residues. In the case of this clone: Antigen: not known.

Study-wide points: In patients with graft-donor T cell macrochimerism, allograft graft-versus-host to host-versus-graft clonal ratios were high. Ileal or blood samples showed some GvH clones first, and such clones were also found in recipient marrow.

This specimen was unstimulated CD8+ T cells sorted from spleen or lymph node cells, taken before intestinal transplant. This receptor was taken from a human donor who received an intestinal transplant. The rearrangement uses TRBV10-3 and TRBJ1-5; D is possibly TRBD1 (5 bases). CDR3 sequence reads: CAISEGGRYSNQPQHF. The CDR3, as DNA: TGTGCCATCAGTGAGGGGGGTAGGTATAGCAATCAGCCCCAGCATTTT.